This record covers a single T cell receptor beta chain. Its cognate antigen is unknown. MiXCR, applied by TCRdb to the 5' RACE reads, yields one record per CDR3 protein. The repertoire holds around 150,000 distinct CDR3 sequences, 30% to 40% seen once, with 6% in the top ten. Germline CDR1 reads SGHNT; CDR2 reads YYREEE (reference sequence). Unmatched junction bases numbered 9, after V lost 3 bases and J lost 3 bases. The CDR3 length is 16 residues. This sample was included in a study of CD8 T cells in ankylosing spondylitis. Findings of the study overall: CD8+ by phenotype, disease-linked clones were relatively rare in peripheral blood. Some motif variants were previously reported in reactive arthritis synovial fluid and blood. Significantly higher representation of disease-linked clones was reported for matched ankylosing spondylitis synovial fluid. Typical of ankylosing spondylitis blood, it appeared, was a TCR beta motif of under 10 highly homologous variants.

The receptor's source is a male donor with ankylosing spondylitis. The sequencing input was synovial fluid, either unsorted or a sorted T cell fraction (not recorded which). The chain recombines TRBV5-4 with TRBJ2-1, with 7 bases identical to TRBD2. As DNA, the CDR3 is TGTGCCAGCAGCTCCCCGGGGGTAGCGGGCTACAATGAGCAGTTCTTC. It codes for CASSSPGVAGYNEQFF.